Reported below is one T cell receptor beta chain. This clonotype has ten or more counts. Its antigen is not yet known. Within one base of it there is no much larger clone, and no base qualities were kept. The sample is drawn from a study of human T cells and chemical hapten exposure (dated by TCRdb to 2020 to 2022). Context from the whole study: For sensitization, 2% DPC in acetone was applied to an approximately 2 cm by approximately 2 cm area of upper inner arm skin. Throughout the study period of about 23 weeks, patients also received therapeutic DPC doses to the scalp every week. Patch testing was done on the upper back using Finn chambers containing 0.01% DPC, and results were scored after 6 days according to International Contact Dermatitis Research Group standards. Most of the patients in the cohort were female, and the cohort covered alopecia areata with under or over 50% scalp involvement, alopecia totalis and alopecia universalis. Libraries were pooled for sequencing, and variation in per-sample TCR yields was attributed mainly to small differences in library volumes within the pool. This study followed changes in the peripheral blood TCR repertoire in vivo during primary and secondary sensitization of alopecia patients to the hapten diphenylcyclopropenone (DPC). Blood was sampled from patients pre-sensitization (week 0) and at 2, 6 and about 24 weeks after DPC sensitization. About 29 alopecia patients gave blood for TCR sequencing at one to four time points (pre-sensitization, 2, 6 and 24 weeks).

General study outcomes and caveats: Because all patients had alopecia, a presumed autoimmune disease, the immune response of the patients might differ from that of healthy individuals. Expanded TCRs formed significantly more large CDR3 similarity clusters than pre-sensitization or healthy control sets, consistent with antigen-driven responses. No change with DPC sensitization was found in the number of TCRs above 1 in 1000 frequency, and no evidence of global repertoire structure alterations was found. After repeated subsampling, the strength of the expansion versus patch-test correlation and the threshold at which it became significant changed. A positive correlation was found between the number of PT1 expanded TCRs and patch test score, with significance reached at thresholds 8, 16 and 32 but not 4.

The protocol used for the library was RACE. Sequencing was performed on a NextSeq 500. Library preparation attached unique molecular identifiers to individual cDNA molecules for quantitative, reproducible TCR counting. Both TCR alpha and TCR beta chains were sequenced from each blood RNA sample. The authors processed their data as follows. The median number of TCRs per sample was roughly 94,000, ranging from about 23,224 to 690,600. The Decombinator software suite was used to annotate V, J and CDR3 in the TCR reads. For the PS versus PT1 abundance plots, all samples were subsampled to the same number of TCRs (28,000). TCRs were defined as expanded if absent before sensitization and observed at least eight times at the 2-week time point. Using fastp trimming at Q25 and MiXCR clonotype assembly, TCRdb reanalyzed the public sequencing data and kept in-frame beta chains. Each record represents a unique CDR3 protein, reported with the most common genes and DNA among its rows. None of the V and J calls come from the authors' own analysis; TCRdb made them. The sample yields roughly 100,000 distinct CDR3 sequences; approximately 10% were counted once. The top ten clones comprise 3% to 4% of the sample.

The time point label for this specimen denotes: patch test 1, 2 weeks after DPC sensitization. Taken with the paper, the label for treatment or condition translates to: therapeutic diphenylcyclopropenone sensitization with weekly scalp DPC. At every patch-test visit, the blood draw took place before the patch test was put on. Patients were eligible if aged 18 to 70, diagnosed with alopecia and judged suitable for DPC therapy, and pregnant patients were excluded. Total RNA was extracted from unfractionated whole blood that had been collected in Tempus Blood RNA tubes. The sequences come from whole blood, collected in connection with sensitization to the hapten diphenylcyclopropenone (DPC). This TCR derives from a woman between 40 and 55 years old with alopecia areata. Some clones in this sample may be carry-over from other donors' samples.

The base sequence is TGTGCCAGCAGCAACCCGGGACAGGGGACGGCACGCTATGGCTACACCTTC. This yields the protein CASSNPGQGTARYGYTF. In this chain, TRBV7-9 is recombined with TRBJ1-2; the central 10 bases match TRBD1. V is trimmed back by 5 bases and J by 4 bases, and the junction contains 13 bases that no gene match accounts for. The CDR3 has 17 amino acids, counting the end cysteine and phenylalanine. The DNA shown is the 51-base CDR3, in frame from base 1. The germline V gene encodes CDR1 SEHNR and CDR2 FQNEAQ (reference sequence).